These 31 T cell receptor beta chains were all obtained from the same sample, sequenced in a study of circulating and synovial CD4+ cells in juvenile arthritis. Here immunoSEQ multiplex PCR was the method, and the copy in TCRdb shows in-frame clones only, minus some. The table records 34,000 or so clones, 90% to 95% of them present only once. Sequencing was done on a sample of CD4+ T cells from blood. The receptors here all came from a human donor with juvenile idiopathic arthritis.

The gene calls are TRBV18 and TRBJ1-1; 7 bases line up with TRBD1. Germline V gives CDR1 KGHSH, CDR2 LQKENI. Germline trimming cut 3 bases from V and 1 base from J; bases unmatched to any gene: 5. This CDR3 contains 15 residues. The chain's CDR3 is CASSPTRQGNTEAFF. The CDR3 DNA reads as TGTGCCAGCTCACCGACCAGACAGGGGAACACTGAAGCTTTCTTT.

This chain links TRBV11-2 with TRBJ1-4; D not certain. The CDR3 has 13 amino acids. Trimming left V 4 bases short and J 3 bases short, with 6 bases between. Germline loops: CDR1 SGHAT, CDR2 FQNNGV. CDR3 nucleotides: TGTGCCAGCAGCTCCTCCCCTAATGAAAAACTGTTTTTT. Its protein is CASSSSPNEKLFF. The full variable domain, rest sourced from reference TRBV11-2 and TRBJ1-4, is EAGVAQSPRYKIIEKRQSVAFWCNPISGHATLYWYQQILGQGPKLLIQFQNNGVVDDSQLPKDRFSAERLKGVDSTLKIQPAKLEDSAVYLCASSSSPNEKLFFGSGTQLSVL.

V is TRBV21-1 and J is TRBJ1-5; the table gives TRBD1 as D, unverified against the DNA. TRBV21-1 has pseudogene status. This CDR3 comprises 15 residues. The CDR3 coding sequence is TGTGCCAGCAGCAAAGTGCGAAAACAGAGACAGCCCCAGCATTTT. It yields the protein CASSKVRKQRQPQHF.

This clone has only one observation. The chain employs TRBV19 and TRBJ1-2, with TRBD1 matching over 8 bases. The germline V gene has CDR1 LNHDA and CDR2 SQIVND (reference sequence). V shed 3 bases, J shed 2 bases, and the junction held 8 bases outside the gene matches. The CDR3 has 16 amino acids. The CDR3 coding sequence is TGTGCCAGTAGTATCCCCGAGGGACAGGTGAACTATGGCTACACCTTC. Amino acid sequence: CASSIPEGQVNYGYTF.

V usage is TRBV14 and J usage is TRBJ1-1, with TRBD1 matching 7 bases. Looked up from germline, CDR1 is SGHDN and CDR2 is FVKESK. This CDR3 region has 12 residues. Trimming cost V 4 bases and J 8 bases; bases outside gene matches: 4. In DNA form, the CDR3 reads TGTGCCAGCAGCCCGTCGGACAGGGAAGCTTTCTTT. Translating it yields CASSPSDREAFF.

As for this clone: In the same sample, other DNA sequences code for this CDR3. The DNA of the CDR3 is TGTGCCAGCAGCTTGAGCCGGGACAGGGGCAGATCACCCCTCCACTTT. Amino acid sequence: CASSLSRDRGRSPLHF. This chain links TRBV7-3 with TRBJ1-6; 10 nucleotides match TRBD1. The CDR3 is 16 residues long. V lost 3 bases to trimming and J lost 10 bases; unmatched junction nucleotides: 9. Per the germline V gene, CDR1 is SGHTA and CDR2 is FQGTGA.

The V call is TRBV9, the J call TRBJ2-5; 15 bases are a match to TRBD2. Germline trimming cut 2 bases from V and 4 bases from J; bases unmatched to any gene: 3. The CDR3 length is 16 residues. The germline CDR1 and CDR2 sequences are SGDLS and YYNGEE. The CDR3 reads CASSVGTSGGSETQYF. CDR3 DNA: TGTGCCAGCAGCGTTGGGACTAGCGGGGGGTCAGAGACCCAGTACTTC.

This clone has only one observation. The CDR3 sequence is CASSLDGQGAGDTEAFF. For the CDR3, the DNA is TGTGCCAGCAGCTTAGACGGACAGGGGGCTGGGGACACTGAAGCTTTCTTT. This chain links TRBV7-9 with TRBJ1-1, with 11 bases aligning to TRBD1. The CDR3 has 17 residues. Trimming removed 1 base from V and 3 bases from J; junction bases left unmatched: 7. Germline values: CDR1 SEHNR, CDR2 FQNEAQ (reference sequence). The full variable domain, with the rest looked up from reference TRBV7-9 and TRBJ1-1, is DTGVSQNPRHKITKRGQNVTFRCDPISEHNRLYWYRQTLGQGPEFLTYFQNEAQLEKSRLLSDRFSAERPKGSFSTLEIQRTEQGDSAMYLCASSLDGQGAGDTEAFFGQGTRLTVV.

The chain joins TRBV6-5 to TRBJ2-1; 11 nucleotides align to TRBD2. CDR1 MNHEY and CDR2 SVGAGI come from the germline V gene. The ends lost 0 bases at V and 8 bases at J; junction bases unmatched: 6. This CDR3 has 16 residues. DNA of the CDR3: TGTGCCAGCAGTTACTCGCTAGCGGGGGGCCGCGATGAGCAGTTCTTC. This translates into CASSYSLAGGRDEQFF.

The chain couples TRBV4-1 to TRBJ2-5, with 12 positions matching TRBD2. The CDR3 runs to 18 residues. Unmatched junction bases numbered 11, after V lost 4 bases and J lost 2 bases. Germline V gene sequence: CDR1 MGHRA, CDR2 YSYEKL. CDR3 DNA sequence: TGCGCCAGCAGCCGCCTCTTACAGCTAGCGGGGGGGCAAGAGACCCAGTACTTC. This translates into CASSRLLQLAGGQETQYF.

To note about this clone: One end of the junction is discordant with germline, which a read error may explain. The CDR3 bases are TGTGTCAGCAGTTACGGTGGCGGGGGCCGGAATGAGCAGTTCTTC. Its translation is CVSSYGGGGRNEQFF. The V gene is TRBV6-5, the J gene TRBJ2-1, with D perhaps TRBD2 (7 bases). The CDR3 is 15 residues long. Germline CDR1 reads MNHEY; CDR2 reads SVGAGI.

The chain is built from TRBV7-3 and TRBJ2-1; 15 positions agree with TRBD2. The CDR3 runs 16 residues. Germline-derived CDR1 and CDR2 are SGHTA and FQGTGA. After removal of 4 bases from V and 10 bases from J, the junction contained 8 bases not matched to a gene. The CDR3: CASSSPGLAGGREQFF. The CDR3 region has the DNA TGTGCCAGCAGCTCCCCCGGACTAGCGGGGGGGAGGGAGCAGTTCTTC.

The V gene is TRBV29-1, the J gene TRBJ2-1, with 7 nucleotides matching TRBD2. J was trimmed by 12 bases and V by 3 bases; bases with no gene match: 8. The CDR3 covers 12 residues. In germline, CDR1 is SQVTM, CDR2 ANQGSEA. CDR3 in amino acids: CSVDNGGKGQFF. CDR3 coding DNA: TGCAGCGTTGATAACGGGGGGAAGGGGCAGTTCTTC.

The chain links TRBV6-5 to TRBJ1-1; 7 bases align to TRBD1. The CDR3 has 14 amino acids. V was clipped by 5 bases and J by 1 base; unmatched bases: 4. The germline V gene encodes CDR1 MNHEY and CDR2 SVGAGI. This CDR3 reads CASSQSGGNTEAFF. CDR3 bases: TGTGCCAGCAGTCAATCAGGGGGGAACACTGAAGCTTTCTTT.

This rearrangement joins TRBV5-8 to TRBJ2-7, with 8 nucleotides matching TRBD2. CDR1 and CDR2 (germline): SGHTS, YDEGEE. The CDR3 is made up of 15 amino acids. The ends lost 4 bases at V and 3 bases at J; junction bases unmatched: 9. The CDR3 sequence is CASSRPGRGGYEQYF. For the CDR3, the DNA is TGTGCCAGCAGCCGCCCCGGGAGGGGGGGCTACGAGCAGTACTTC.

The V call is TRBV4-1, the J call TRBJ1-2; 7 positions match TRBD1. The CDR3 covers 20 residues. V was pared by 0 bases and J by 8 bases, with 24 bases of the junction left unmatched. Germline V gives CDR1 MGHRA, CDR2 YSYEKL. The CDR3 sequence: CASSQDSEESGGWFSSGYTF. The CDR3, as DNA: TGCGCCAGCAGCCAAGATTCGGAAGAGTCAGGGGGTTGGTTCTCTTCGGGCTACACCTTC.

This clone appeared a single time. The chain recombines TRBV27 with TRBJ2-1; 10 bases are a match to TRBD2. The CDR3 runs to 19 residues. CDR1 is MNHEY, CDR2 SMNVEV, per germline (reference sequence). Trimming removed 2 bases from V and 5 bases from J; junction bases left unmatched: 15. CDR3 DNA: TGTGCCAGCAGTTTAAGGTTGAGCGGGGGGGCGTTTGGGGACAATGAGCAGTTCTTC. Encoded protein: CASSLRLSGGAFGDNEQFF.

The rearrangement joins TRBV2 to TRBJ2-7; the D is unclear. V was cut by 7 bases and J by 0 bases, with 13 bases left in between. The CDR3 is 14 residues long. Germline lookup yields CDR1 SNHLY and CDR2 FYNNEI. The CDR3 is CASKVGSSSYEQYF. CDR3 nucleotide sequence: TGTGCCAGCAAGGTTGGGTCTAGCTCCTACGAGCAGTACTTC. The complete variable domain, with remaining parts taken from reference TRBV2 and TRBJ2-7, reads EPEVTQTPSHQVTQMGQEVILRCVPISNHLYFYWYRQILGQKVEFLVSFYNNEISEKSEIFDDQFSVERPDGSNFTLKIRSTKLEDSAMYFCASKVGSSSYEQYFGPGTRLTVT.

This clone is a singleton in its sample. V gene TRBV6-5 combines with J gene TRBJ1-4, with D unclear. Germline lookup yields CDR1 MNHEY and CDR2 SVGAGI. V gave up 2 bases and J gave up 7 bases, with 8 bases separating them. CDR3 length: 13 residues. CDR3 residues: CASSYREGEKLFF. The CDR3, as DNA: TGTGCCAGCAGTTACAGGGAGGGTGAAAAACTGTTTTTT.

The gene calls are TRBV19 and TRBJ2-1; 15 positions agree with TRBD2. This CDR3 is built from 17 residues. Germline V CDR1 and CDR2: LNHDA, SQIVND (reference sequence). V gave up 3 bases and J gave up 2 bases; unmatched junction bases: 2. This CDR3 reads CASSMGLAGGTYNEQFF. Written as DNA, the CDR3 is TGTGCCAGTAGTATGGGACTAGCGGGGGGTACCTACAATGAGCAGTTCTTC.

The chain's CDR3 is CASSLGLAGPSYNEQFF. The CDR3, as DNA: TGCGCCAGCAGCTTAGGACTAGCGGGGCCCTCCTACAATGAGCAGTTCTTC. The J gene is TRBJ2-1, the V gene TRBV5-1; TRBD2 aligns across 12 bases. Per germline, CDR1 SGHRS and CDR2 YFSETQ. Trimming at V came to 2 bases and at J to 0 bases, leaving 3 bases not matched to a gene. CDR3 length: 17 residues.

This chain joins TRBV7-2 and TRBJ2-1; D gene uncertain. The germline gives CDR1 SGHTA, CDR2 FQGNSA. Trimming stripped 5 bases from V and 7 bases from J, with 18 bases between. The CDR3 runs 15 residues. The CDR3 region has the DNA TGTGCCAGCAGCCCGAAAGTAGGTGCGAGGAATGAGCAGTTCTTC. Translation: CASSPKVGARNEQFF.

The CDR3 nucleotides read TGTGCCACGCCAGCGGGGGGCGCCACAGATACGCAGTATTTT. This encodes CATPAGGATDTQYF. V gene TRBV2 combines with J gene TRBJ2-3, with TRBD2 matching 9 bases. Germline lookup yields CDR1 SNHLY and CDR2 FYNNEI. This CDR3 contains 14 residues. The trim removed 10 bases at V and 2 bases at J, leaving 7 bases unmatched.

The chain's CDR3 is CSAGSGTGGEQYF. CDR3 DNA sequence: TGCAGCGCCGGATCCGGGACAGGGGGCGAGCAGTACTTC. The V gene is TRBV29-1, the J gene TRBJ2-7; 11 bases fit TRBD1. Germline CDR1 reads SQVTM; CDR2 reads ANQGSEA. The CDR3 runs 13 residues. J gave up 6 bases and V 7 bases, and 8 bases lay outside the gene matches.

In DNA, the CDR3 is TGTGCCAGCAGTATACAGGGCAATGAGCAGTTCTTC. This gives the protein CASSIQGNEQFF. V usage is TRBV6-1 and J usage is TRBJ2-1; TRBD1 is a possible D gene (6 bases). The ends were cut back, 5 bases at V and 6 bases at J, with 8 bases in the middle. The CDR3 is made up of 12 amino acids. Germline V gives CDR1 MNHNS, CDR2 SASEGT.

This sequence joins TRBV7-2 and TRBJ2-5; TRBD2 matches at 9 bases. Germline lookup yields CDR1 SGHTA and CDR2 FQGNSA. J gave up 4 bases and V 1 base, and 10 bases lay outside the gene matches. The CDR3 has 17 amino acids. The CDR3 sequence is CASSLDSGGGEGETQYF. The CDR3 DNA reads TGTGCCAGCAGCTTAGACAGTGGCGGGGGGGAGGGAGAGACCCAGTACTTC.

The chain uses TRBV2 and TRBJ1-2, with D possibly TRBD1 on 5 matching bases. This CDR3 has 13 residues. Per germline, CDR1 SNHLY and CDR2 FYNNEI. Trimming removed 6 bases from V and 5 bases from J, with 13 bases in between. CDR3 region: CASRLTVPYGYTF. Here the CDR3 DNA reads TGTGCCAGCAGGTTGACAGTCCCTTATGGCTACACCTTC.

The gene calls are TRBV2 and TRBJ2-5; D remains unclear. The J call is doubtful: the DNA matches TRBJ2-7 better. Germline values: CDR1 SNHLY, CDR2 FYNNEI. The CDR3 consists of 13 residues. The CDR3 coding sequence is TGTGCCAGCAGTGAAGCTCCAGTGGGCGAGCAGTACTTC. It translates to CASSEAPVGEQYF.

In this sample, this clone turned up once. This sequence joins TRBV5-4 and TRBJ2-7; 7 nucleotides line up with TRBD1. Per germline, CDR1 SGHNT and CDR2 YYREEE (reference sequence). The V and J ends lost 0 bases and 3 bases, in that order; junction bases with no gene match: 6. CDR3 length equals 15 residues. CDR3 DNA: TGTGCCAGCAGCTTGGAGGGGACAGCCCTCTACGAGCAGTACTTC. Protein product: CASSLEGTALYEQYF.

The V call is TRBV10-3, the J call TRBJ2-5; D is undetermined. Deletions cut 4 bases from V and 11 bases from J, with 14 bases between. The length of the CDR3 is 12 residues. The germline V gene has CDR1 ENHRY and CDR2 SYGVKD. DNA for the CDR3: TGTGCCATCAGTGTACGCGAAACGGAGCAGTACTTC. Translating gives CAISVRETEQYF.

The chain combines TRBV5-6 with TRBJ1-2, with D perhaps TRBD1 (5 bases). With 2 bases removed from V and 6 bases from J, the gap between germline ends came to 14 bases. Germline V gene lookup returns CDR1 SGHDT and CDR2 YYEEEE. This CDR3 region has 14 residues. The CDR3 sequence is CASSFSYLGHGYTF. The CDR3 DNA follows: TGTGCCAGCAGCTTTTCATACTTGGGGCATGGCTACACCTTC.